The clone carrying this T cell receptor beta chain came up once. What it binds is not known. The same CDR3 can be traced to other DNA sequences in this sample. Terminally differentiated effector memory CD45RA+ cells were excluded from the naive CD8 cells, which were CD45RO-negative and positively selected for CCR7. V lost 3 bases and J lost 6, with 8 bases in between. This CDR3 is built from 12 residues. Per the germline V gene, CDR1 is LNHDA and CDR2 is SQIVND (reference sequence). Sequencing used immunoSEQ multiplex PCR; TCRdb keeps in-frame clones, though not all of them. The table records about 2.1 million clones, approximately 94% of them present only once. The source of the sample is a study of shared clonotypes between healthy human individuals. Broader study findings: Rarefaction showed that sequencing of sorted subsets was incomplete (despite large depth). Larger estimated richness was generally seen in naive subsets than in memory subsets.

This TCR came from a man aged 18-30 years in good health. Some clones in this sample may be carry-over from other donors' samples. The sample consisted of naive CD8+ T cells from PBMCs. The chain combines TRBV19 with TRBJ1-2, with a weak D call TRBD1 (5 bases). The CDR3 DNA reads TGTGCCAGTAGTATTGGGGGAAATGGCTACACCTTC. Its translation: CASSIGGNGYTF.